This entry features one T cell receptor beta chain sequence. Antigen: not known. This record comes from a study of human T cells and chemical hapten exposure. TCRdb re-called the RACE reads through MiXCR, storing one row per CDR3 protein. The sample shows about 94,000 distinct CDR3 sequences, 7% to 10% of them seen only once. Study observations and caveats: Controls had significantly fewer large CDR3 similarity clusters than were formed by expanded TCRs. PT1 expanded TCR numbers tracked positively with patch test score.

The time point denotes: patch test 2, 6 weeks after DPC sensitization. Treatment: therapeutic diphenylcyclopropenone sensitization with weekly scalp DPC. Extraction yielded total RNA from whole blood (unfractionated). This specimen was whole blood, taken in connection with sensitization to the hapten diphenylcyclopropenone (DPC). This receptor was identified in a woman in her thirties or forties with alopecia areata. Some clones in this sample may be carry-over from other donors' samples.

The DNA of the CDR3 is TGTGCCAGCAGCTTAGATAGCGCACGGATGAACACTGAAGCTTTCTTT. Its protein is CASSLDSARMNTEAFF. V usage is TRBV11-2 and J usage is TRBJ1-1, with no clear D. The V gene lost 0 bases and the J gene lost 0 bases, with 11 bases spanning the gap. The germline gives CDR1 SGHAT, CDR2 FQNNGV. The CDR3 has 16 amino acids.